This T cell receptor beta chain was sequenced in a study of early T cells in non-severe SARS-CoV-2 infection. The CDR3 has 19 residues. From germline, CDR1 is ENHRY and CDR2 SYGVKD. Between the trimmed V and J ends, which lost 0 bases and 5 bases, there was a span of 25 bases. In this sample, this clonotype turned up many times. Individual cDNA molecules received unique molecular identifiers during library preparation. TCRdb reanalysed the 5' RACE reads using MiXCR and keeps one entry per CDR3 protein. Of some 32,000 distinct CDR3 sequences detected, around 4% appear once; the ten largest clones hold around 8.4%.

V is TRBV10-3 and J is TRBJ1-1; D perhaps matches TRBD1 (6 bases). The material sequenced was whole blood. The receptor comes from an adult who was a healthcare worker with PCR-confirmed SARS-CoV-2 infection or an uninfected control (not recorded which). The CDR3 nucleotides are TGTGCCATCAGTGAGTCGATCCTCAGGCCCCTCAGGGGAAAGACTGAAGCTTTCTTT. Its translation: CAISESILRPLRGKTEAFF.